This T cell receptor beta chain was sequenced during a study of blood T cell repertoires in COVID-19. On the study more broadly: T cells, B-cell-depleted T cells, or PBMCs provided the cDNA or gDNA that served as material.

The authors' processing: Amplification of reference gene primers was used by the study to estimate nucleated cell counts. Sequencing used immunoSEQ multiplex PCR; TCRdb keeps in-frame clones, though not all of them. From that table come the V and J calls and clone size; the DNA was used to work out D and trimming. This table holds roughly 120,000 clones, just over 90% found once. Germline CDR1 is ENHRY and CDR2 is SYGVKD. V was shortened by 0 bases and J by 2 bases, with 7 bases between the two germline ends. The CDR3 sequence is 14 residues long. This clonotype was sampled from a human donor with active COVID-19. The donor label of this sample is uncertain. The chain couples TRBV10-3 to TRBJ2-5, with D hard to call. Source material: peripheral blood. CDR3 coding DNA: TGTGCCATCAGTGAGTCGCTAGGACAAGAGACCCAGTACTTC. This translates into CAISESLGQETQYF.